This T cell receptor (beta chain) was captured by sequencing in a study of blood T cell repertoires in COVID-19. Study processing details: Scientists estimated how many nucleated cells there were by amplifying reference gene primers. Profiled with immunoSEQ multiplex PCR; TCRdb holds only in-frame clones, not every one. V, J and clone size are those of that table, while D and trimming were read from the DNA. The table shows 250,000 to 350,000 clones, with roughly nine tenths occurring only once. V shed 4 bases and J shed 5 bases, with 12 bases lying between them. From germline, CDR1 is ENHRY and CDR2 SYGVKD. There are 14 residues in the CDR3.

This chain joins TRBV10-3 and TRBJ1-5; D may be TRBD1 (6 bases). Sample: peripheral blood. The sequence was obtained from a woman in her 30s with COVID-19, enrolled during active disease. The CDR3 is CAISGLRGHQPQHF. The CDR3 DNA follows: TGTGCCATCAGTGGTCTCAGGGGACATCAGCCCCAGCATTTT.